These 32 T cell receptor beta chains share one sample of origin, sequenced in a study of blood T cells in healthy people across ages (dated by TCRdb to between 2015 and 2017). Libraries were built with 5' RACE. The listed sequencing device is Illumina HiSeq 2500. A second roughly 6 to 12 cycle PCR used a sample-barcoded 5' primer and a J-beta primer mix. Using fastp trimming at Q25 and MiXCR clonotype assembly, TCRdb reanalyzed the public sequencing data and kept in-frame beta chains. Each record represents a unique CDR3 protein, reported with the most common genes and DNA among its rows. The sample contains about 750,000 distinct CDR3 sequences, 40% to 65% of them found a single time. Of the sample, 40% to 50% is held by the ten largest clones. The sample taken for sequencing was blood. The receptor set was obtained from a man at least 80 years old in good health.

This clonotype was counted a few times. The rearrangement links TRBV20-1 to TRBJ2-1, with 13 bases fitting TRBD2. Per germline, CDR1 DFQATT and CDR2 SNEGSKA (reference sequence). The V gene end was trimmed by 7 bases and the J gene end by 4 bases; junction bases not matched to a gene: 7. There are 15 residues in the CDR3. The CDR3 DNA sequence: TGCAGTGGGACTAGCGGGAGTTGGATTTACAATGAGCAGTTCTTC. Its protein is CSGTSGSWIYNEQFF.

The V call is TRBV7-9, the J call TRBJ2-1; D unresolved. Germline V lookup: CDR1 SEHNR, CDR2 FQNEAQ (reference sequence). The length of the CDR3 is 16 residues. V was shortened by 5 bases and J by 2 bases, with 16 bases between the two germline ends. CDR3 DNA sequence: TGTGCCAGCAGCCATCTGGTAGGGCTAGCCTACAATGAGCAGTTCTTC. This translates into CASSHLVGLAYNEQFF.

J is TRBJ2-5 and V is TRBV7-2, with D possibly being TRBD2 (5 bases). The germline V gene encodes CDR1 SGHTA and CDR2 FQGNSA. The CDR3 spans 13 residues. Trimming removed 5 bases at V and 11 bases at J, with 18 bases between. The CDR3 DNA reads as TGTGCCAGCAGCCCCCACCAGAGGGATGAGCAGTACTTC. It specifies CASSPHQRDEQYF.

V and J are TRBV6-4 and TRBJ2-3, with D possibly being TRBD1 (6 bases). Germline CDR1 is MRHNA and CDR2 is SNTAGT. The CDR3 totals 14 residues. V gave up 6 bases and J gave up 3 bases, with 13 bases separating them. CDR3: CASRQGTATDTQYF. The CDR3 nucleotides are TGTGCCAGCAGGCAGGGGACGGCGACAGATACGCAGTATTTT.

The rearrangement links TRBV7-2 to TRBJ1-4; 7 bases line up with TRBD1. V lost 7 bases to trimming and J lost 3 bases; unmatched junction nucleotides: 2. Per the germline V gene, CDR1 is SGHTA and CDR2 is FQGNSA. CDR3 length equals 13 residues. The CDR3 here is CASKGQPNEKLFF. CDR3 sequence (DNA): TGTGCCAGCAAGGGACAGCCTAATGAAAAACTGTTTTTT.

This clonotype has only a few counts. The chain couples TRBV6-1 to TRBJ2-1; 8 nucleotides line up with TRBD1. The junction had 25 bases not matched to a gene; V was cut back by 6 bases and J by 9 bases. The CDR3 consists of 19 residues. Per the germline V gene, CDR1 is MNHNS and CDR2 is SASEGT. The CDR3 nucleotides read TGTGCCAGCAGAGCTGCTCCGGGACAGGCAGCTATTTTTGGGAGTGAGCAGTTCTTC. Translating it yields CASRAAPGQAAIFGSEQFF.

The rearrangement uses TRBV6-1 and TRBJ2-2, with 12 nucleotides matching TRBD1. V shed 8 bases and J 4 bases; nucleotides not matched to a gene: 14. CDR1 MNHNS and CDR2 SASEGT come from the germline V gene. The CDR3 extends over 18 amino acids. DNA for the CDR3: TGTGCCAGCGGAAAGACGGGGACAGGGGGCGCGGGCACCGGGGAGCTGTTTTTT. This codes for CASGKTGTGGAGTGELFF.

This clonotype has a handful of counts. The chain has TRBV20-1 and TRBJ1-2; D is uncertain. V lost 1 base and J lost 4, with 13 bases in between. The CDR3 sequence is 14 residues long. Germline CDR1 DFQATT, CDR2 SNEGSKA (reference sequence). The CDR3 region has the DNA TGCAGTGCTAGAGCGGAAAATTCCCTCTATGGCTACACCTTC. Its protein is CSARAENSLYGYTF.

This clonotype was observed a few times. The V call is TRBV28, the J call TRBJ2-5; no clear D. The CDR3 totals 11 residues. V was clipped by 7 bases and J by 7 bases, with 10 bases between them. Germline-derived CDR1 and CDR2 are MDHEN and SYDVKM. CDR3 residues: CASTLRGTQYF. CDR3 coding DNA: TGTGCCAGCACCCTTCGCGGGACCCAGTACTTC.

The rearrangement uses TRBV20-1 and TRBJ2-1, with a weak D call TRBD1 (5 bases). V lost 0 bases and J 13 bases, leaving 25 bases between the germline ends. This CDR3 has 16 amino acids. Germline loops: CDR1 DFQATT, CDR2 SNEGSKA (reference sequence). The CDR3 sequence is CSARDPRQIVQETQFF. CDR3 DNA: TGCAGTGCTAGAGATCCCCGACAGATAGTTCAAGAGACCCAGTTCTTC.

This clonotype was counted once. This sequence joins TRBV27 and TRBJ1-2; D call uncertain. Looked up from germline, CDR1 is MNHEY and CDR2 is SMNVEV (reference sequence). Trimming left V 6 bases short and J 8 bases short, with 19 bases between. CDR3 size: 14 residues. As DNA, the CDR3 is TGTGCCAGCAGGCCCAACGTCCCGGGTGGAGGCTACACCTTC. It translates to CASRPNVPGGGYTF.

The chain has TRBV18 and TRBJ2-3; TRBD2 matches at 8 bases. This CDR3 contains 15 residues. J lost 2 bases, V lost 5 bases, and 6 bases had no gene match. The germline gives CDR1 KGHSH, CDR2 LQKENI. For the CDR3, the DNA is TGTGCCAGCTCATCACTAGCGGATAACACAGATACGCAGTATTTT. Its translation: CASSSLADNTDTQYF.

The V gene is TRBV4-1, the J gene TRBJ2-7, with TRBD2 identical over 8 bases. V trimming: 4 bases; J trimming: 4 bases; junction bases outside the gene matches: 9. Germline V gene lookup returns CDR1 MGHRA and CDR2 YSYEKL. The CDR3 consists of 15 residues. The CDR3 DNA sequence: TGCGCCAGCAGCCCAGCCGCCGGGAGGGGTTACGAGCAGTACTTC. As protein: CASSPAAGRGYEQYF.

The chain combines TRBV11-2 with TRBJ1-2, with a possible D match to TRBD1 (6 bases). The CDR3 spans 16 residues. V was pared by 0 bases and J by 4 bases, with 15 bases between. Looked up from germline, CDR1 is SGHAT and CDR2 is FQNNGV. The CDR3, as DNA: TGTGCCAGCAGCTTAGACCCATGGAACAGGGTCTATGGCTACACCTTC. It encodes CASSLDPWNRVYGYTF. Combining the CDR3 with reference TRBV11-2 and TRBJ1-2 gives the whole variable domain EAGVAQSPRYKIIEKRQSVAFWCNPISGHATLYWYQQILGQGPKLLIQFQNNGVVDDSQLPKDRFSAERLKGVDSTLKIQPAKLEDSAVYLCASSLDPWNRVYGYTFGSGTRLTVV.

The CDR3 reads CASSQERGTILRDEQYF. The CDR3 DNA sequence: TGTGCCAGCAGCCAAGAACGGGGGACCATTCTCAGGGACGAGCAGTACTTC. The genes are TRBV4-2 and TRBJ2-7; a weak D match, TRBD2 (6 bases). The CDR3 loop spans 17 amino acids. Germline V gene sequence: CDR1 LGHNA, CDR2 YNFKEQ. The V gene lost 0 bases and the J gene lost 5 bases, with 20 bases spanning the gap.

The CDR3 region has the DNA TGTGCCAGCAGCCGAAGACAGGGGGAACTCAATGAGCAGTTCTTC. As protein: CASSRRQGELNEQFF. The rearrangement links TRBV11-1 to TRBJ2-1; 9 positions match TRBD1. CDR1 and CDR2 from the germline V gene are SGHAT and FQDESV (reference sequence). V lost 5 bases to trimming and J lost 6 bases; unmatched junction nucleotides: 8. The CDR3 has 15 residues.

This chain connects TRBV7-2 to TRBJ2-5; TRBD2 matches 10 bases. Trimming took 4 bases from V and 2 from J; bases not matched to a gene: 7. The CDR3 runs to 16 residues. Germline V CDR1 and CDR2: SGHTA, FQGNSA. The CDR3 coding sequence is TGTGCCAGCAGCTCCTGGACTAGCGGCGAACAAGAGACCCAGTACTTC. Its protein product is CASSSWTSGEQETQYF. Combining the CDR3 with reference TRBV7-2 and TRBJ2-5 gives the whole variable domain GAGVSQSPSNKVTEKGKDVELRCDPISGHTALYWYRQSLGQGLEFLIYFQGNSAPDKSGLPSDRFSAERTGGSVSTLTIQRTQQEDSAVYLCASSSWTSGEQETQYFGPGTRLLVL.

V usage is TRBV6-2 or TRBV6-3 and J usage is TRBJ2-4; a possible D gene is TRBD2 (6 bases). The J call is doubtful: the DNA matches TRBJ2-7 better. This CDR3 region has 17 residues. Germline CDR1 and CDR2: MNHEY and SVGEGT. The CDR3 region is CASSSTSSRGVVYEQYF. DNA of the CDR3: TGTGCCAGCAGTTCGACTAGTAGCCGAGGGGTAGTCTACGAGCAGTACTTC.

A few counts support this clonotype. The genes are TRBV2 and TRBJ2-1; 9 bases fit TRBD2. CDR3 length equals 14 residues. CDR1 and CDR2 (germline): SNHLY, FYNNEI. Trimming at V came to 6 bases and at J to 4 bases, leaving 4 bases not matched to a gene. CDR3 region: CASRGLAQYNEQFF. The CDR3 region has the DNA TGTGCCAGCAGAGGACTAGCGCAATACAATGAGCAGTTCTTC.

This chain connects TRBV5-1 to TRBJ1-1; D remains unclear. V was clipped by 0 bases and J by 1 base, with 7 bases between them. Germline loops: CDR1 SGHRS, CDR2 YFSETQ. This CDR3 is 14 amino acids long. The DNA for the CDR3 is TGCGCCAGCAGCTTGGTGACGGCGAACACTGAAGCTTTCTTT. It encodes CASSLVTANTEAFF.

This clonotype was observed a few times. The V gene is TRBV5-6, the J gene TRBJ2-1, with 10 nucleotides matching TRBD2. Germline assignment: CDR1 SGHDT and CDR2 YYEEEE. V was clipped by 4 bases and J by 4 bases; unmatched bases: 14. The CDR3 sequence is 18 residues long. CDR3 DNA sequence: TGTGCCAGCAGCCCCACATCCCTGAGCGGGAGGGCGTACAATGAGCAGTTCTTC. Translated, it gives CASSPTSLSGRAYNEQFF.

This clonotype was picked up many times. This chain joins TRBV7-2 and TRBJ2-3; 9 bases map to TRBD2. The CDR3 loop spans 17 amino acids. V lost 1 base, J lost 14 bases, and 19 bases stayed unmatched. Germline V CDR1 and CDR2: SGHTA, FQGNSA. CDR3 loop: CASSLESLAGFSRYAYF. The DNA of the CDR3 is TGTGCCAGCAGCTTAGAGTCTCTAGCGGGATTCTCCAGATACGCGTATTTT.

The chain employs TRBV12-3 or TRBV12-4 and TRBJ2-2, with a tentative D call TRBD2 (5 bases). The CDR3 spans 14 residues. V was clipped by 7 bases and J by 8 bases, with 17 bases between them. CDR3 DNA: TGTGCCAGCACCCCCGGACTCAGCGATGGGGAGCTGTTTTTT. The encoded protein is CASTPGLSDGELFF.

CDR3 amino acids: CASSLGFAEPDLTYEQYF. The CDR3 DNA follows: TGCGCCAGCAGCTTGGGTTTTGCAGAGCCAGACCTAACCTACGAGCAGTACTTC. This chain joins TRBV5-1 and TRBJ2-7; no clear D. The CDR3 loop spans 18 amino acids. Trimming pared 0 bases from V and 2 bases from J, leaving 21 bases between. Germline V lookup: CDR1 SGHRS, CDR2 YFSETQ.

Only a few counts were recorded for this clonotype. This sequence joins TRBV10-3 and TRBJ2-1; 15 nucleotides agree with TRBD2. Germline trimming cut 4 bases from V and 0 bases from J; bases unmatched to any gene: 7. Germline values: CDR1 ENHRY, CDR2 SYGVKD. The CDR3 runs 19 residues. The CDR3 DNA reads TGTGCCATCAGTGCCGGGACTAGCGGGAGGTCGAGCTCCTACAATGAGCAGTTCTTC. It translates to CAISAGTSGRSSSYNEQFF.

The V gene is TRBV29-1, the J gene TRBJ1-5; D is possibly TRBD1 (6 bases). The CDR3 consists of 12 residues. Germline V gives CDR1 SQVTM, CDR2 ANQGSEA. The V and J ends lost 5 bases and 7 bases respectively, with 12 bases between them. CDR3 sequence (DNA): TGCAGCGTTTCAGGGGTTGGGCAGCCCCAGCATTTT. Its translation is CSVSGVGQPQHF. Supplemented by reference TRBV29-1 and TRBJ1-5, the full variable domain reads SAVISQKPSRDICQRGTSLTIQCQVDSQVTMMFWYRQQPGQSLTLIATANQGSEATYESGFVIDKFPISRPNLTFSTLTVSNMSPEDSSIYLCSVSGVGQPQHFGDGTRLSIL.

This clonotype was recorded a few times. J is TRBJ2-7 and V is TRBV29-1, with 8 positions matching TRBD1. Losses at the gene ends were 7 bases for V and 5 bases for J; bases not matched to a gene: 10. The CDR3 is made up of 13 amino acids. In germline, CDR1 is SQVTM, CDR2 ANQGSEA. CDR3 region: CSGTGTGVDEQYF. The CDR3 nucleotides read TGCAGCGGTACCGGGACAGGAGTCGACGAGCAGTACTTC.

This rearrangement joins TRBV15 to TRBJ2-5, with 8 bases aligning to TRBD2. The V gene's germline CDR1 is LNHNV and CDR2 YYDKDF (reference sequence). V trimming: 1 base; J trimming: 5 bases; junction bases outside the gene matches: 12. The CDR3 has 17 residues. CDR3 sequence: CATSRGALAGNWETQYF. The DNA of the CDR3 is TGTGCCACCAGCAGAGGGGCGTTAGCGGGAAATTGGGAGACCCAGTACTTC.

V and J are TRBV6-2 or TRBV6-3 and TRBJ2-5; TRBD1 matches 7 bases. This CDR3 is built from 13 residues. CDR1 is MNHEY and CDR2 is SVGEGT in the germline V gene. With V trimmed by 5 bases and J by 4 bases, 4 bases remained unmatched. CDR3 nucleotide sequence: TGTGCCAGCAGTCCACACAGGGGAGAGACCCAGTACTTC. Protein product: CASSPHRGETQYF.

The rearrangement uses TRBV20-1 and TRBJ1-2, with D unresolved. V was shortened by 0 bases and J by 8 bases, with 19 bases between the two germline ends. The CDR3 runs 15 residues. The germline V gene encodes CDR1 DFQATT and CDR2 SNEGSKA (reference sequence). The CDR3 nucleotides are TGCAGTGCTAGAGATTTAGGAGGCAGAAGTGGAGGCTACACCTTC. Its translation: CSARDLGGRSGGYTF.

The V gene is TRBV29-1, the J gene TRBJ2-1; 8 bases are a match to TRBD2. J gave up 2 bases and V 5 bases, and 17 bases lay outside the gene matches. Germline CDR1 SQVTM, CDR2 ANQGSEA. The CDR3 runs to 18 residues. The CDR3 here is CSVFGRGARAGAYNEQFF. The CDR3 nucleotides are TGCAGCGTTTTCGGACGGGGAGCTCGAGCGGGAGCCTACAATGAGCAGTTCTTC.

In DNA, the CDR3 is TGTGCCAGCAGCCCCTGGGGCGGGAGACGTACAGATACGCAGTATTTT. It yields the protein CASSPWGGRRTDTQYF. The rearrangement joins TRBV7-9 to TRBJ2-3; 7 positions agree with TRBD2. Per the germline V gene, CDR1 is SEHNR and CDR2 is FQNEAQ (reference sequence). The CDR3 has 16 residues. With 5 bases clipped from V and 3 bases from J, the junction kept 11 bases outside the gene matches.